This TCR beta chain appears in the sequencing data of a study of shared clonotypes between healthy human individuals. Study-level information: CD8 memory received one plate per donor, CD8 naive two, CD4 memory three and CD4 naive three.

Comments on this clone: No antigen is known for it.

Overall study findings and caveats: There were few donors, and this limited the genetic and exposure-history diversity represented. The naive CD4 repertoires of a few donors were compared, and approximately 5% of clonotypes were shared.

The test was conducted at deep level. Data came from immunoSEQ multiplex PCR; TCRdb stores just in-frame clones and leaves some out. The table records roughly 300,000 clones, more than 75% of them present only once. The TCR was taken from a man between 18 and 29 years old in good health. What was sequenced was memory CD8+ T cells sorted from blood. Regarding subset: CD45RO+ cells pooled with CCR7-negative TemRA cells.

The CDR3 sequence is CASSSGGSTDTQYF. The DNA for the CDR3 is TGTGCCAGCAGTTCAGGGGGGAGCACAGATACGCAGTATTTT. The chain joins TRBV28 to TRBJ2-3; D may be TRBD1 (7 bases). The CDR3 contains 14 residues. The germline V and J ends were trimmed by 4 bases and 0 bases, with 8 bases remaining between them. Germline V lookup: CDR1 MDHEN, CDR2 SYDVKM.